This T cell receptor beta chain was found in a study of CD8+ T cells in alopecia areata. Looking at the study overall: Treated patients received oral tofacitinib, 5 to 10 mg twice daily. Study-wide points: Since there was just one nonresponder, nobody can yet say how baseline CD8+ expansion ties to response. Lesional scalp, especially alopecia totalis/universalis, showed higher clonality than normal scalp.

The germline V gene has CDR1 LGHNA and CDR2 YSLEER. Trimming at V came to 6 bases and at J to 6 bases, leaving 7 bases not matched to a gene. The CDR3 has 14 amino acids. Sequencing templates came from extracted RNA that was reverse transcribed into cDNA. This table comes from immunoSEQ multiplex PCR, and its TCRdb copy is limited to in-frame clones, with some not included. The sample shows tens of thousands of clones, about three quarters of them seen only once. This clone was seen only a few times. The antigen remains unidentified. Treatment of the sample: oral pan-JAK inhibitor, 5-10 mg twice daily.

This rearrangement joins TRBV4-3 to TRBJ1-5, with 8 bases fitting TRBD1. The input for sequencing was CD8+ T cells sorted from blood, taken at roughly week 45, from a patient treated with tofacitinib. This receptor was taken from a human donor with alopecia areata. CDR3 protein: CASSPGQGGQPQHF. The CDR3 DNA is TGCGCCAGCAGTCCTGGACAGGGAGGTCAGCCCCAGCATTTT.